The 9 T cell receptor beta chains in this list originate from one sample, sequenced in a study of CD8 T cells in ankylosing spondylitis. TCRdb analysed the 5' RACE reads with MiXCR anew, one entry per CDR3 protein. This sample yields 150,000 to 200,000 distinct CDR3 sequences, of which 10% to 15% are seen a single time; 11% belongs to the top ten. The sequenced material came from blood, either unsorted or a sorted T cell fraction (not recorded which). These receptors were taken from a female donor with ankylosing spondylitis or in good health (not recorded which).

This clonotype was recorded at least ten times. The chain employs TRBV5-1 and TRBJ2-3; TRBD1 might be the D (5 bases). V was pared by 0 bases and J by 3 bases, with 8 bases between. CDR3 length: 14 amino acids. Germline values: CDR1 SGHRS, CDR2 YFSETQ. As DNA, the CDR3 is TGCGCCAGCAGCTTGGGACAGTTAACAGATACGCAGTATTTT. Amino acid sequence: CASSLGQLTDTQYF. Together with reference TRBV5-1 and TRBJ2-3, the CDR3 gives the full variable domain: KAGVTQTPRYLIKTRGQQVTLSCSPISGHRSVSWYQQTPGQGLQFLFEYFSETQRNKGNFPGRFSGRQFSNSRSEMNVSTLELGDSALYLCASSLGQLTDTQYFGPGTRLTVL.

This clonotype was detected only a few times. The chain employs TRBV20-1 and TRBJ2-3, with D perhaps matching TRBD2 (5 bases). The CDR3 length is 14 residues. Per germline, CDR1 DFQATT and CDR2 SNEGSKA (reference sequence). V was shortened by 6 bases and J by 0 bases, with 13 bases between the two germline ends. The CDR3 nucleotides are TGCAGTGCCCAGAGGGCGCAAAGCACAGATACGCAGTATTTT. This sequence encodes CSAQRAQSTDTQYF.

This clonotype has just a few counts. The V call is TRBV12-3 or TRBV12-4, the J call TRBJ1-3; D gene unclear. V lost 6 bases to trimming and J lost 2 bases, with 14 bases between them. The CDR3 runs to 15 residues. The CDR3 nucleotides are TGTGCCAGCAGGCCCTATGGGAGGGCTGGAAACACCATATATTTT. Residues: CASRPYGRAGNTIYF.

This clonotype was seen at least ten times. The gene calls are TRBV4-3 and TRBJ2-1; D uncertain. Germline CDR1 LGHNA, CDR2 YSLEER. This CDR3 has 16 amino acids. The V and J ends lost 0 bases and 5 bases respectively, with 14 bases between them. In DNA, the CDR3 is TGCGCCAGCAGCCAAGATTTCCTCCCCCCCGACAATGAGCAGTTCTTC. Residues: CASSQDFLPPDNEQFF.

The DNA of the CDR3 is TGTGCTAGTGGTTTGGGTGGACAGGGGGGTTACAACTATGGCTACACCTTC. Translated, it gives CASGLGGQGGYNYGYTF. This chain connects TRBV12-5 to TRBJ1-2; 10 nucleotides align to TRBD1. CDR1 and CDR2 from the germline V gene are LGHNT and FRNRAP. J lost 2 bases, V lost 1 base, and 7 bases had no gene match. The CDR3 contains 17 residues. The entire variable domain, with the rest obtained from reference TRBV12-5 and TRBJ1-2, is as follows: DARVTQTPRHKVTEMGQEVTMRCQPILGHNTVFWYRQTMMQGLELLAYFRNRAPLDDSGMPKDRFSAEMPDATLATLKIQPSEPRDSAVYFCASGLGGQGGYNYGYTFGSGTRLTVV.

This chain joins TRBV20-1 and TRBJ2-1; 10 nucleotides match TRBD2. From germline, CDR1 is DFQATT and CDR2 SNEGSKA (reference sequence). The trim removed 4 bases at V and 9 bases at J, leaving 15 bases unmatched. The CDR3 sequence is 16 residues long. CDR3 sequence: CSATAFISGRGSEQFF. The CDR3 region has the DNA TGCAGTGCTACAGCATTCATCAGCGGGAGGGGTAGTGAGCAGTTCTTC.

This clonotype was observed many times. The CDR3 sequence is CASSPNNSPLHF. CDR3 in DNA: TGTGCCAGCAGCCCAAATAATTCACCCCTCCACTTT. The chain uses TRBV3-1 and TRBJ1-6; D is uncertain. This CDR3 comprises 12 residues. V lost 4 bases and J lost 5, with 3 bases in between. CDR1 and CDR2 from the germline V gene are LGHDT and YNNKEL (reference sequence).

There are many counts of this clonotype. CDR3 amino acids: CSGVPRGAYNEQFF. In nucleotides, the CDR3 is TGCAGCGGAGTACCCCGGGGGGCCTACAATGAGCAGTTCTTC. The rearrangement uses TRBV29-1 and TRBJ2-1; 7 bases fit TRBD2. The germline V gene encodes CDR1 SQVTM and CDR2 ANQGSEA. This CDR3 has 14 residues. After removal of 7 bases from V and 2 bases from J, the junction contained 8 bases not matched to a gene.

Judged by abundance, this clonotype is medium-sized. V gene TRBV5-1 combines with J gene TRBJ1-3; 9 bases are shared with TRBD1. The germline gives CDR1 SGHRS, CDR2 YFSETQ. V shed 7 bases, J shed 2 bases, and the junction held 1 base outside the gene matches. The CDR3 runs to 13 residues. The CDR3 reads CASGQGPGNTIYF. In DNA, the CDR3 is TGCGCCAGCGGACAGGGGCCTGGAAACACCATATATTTT.